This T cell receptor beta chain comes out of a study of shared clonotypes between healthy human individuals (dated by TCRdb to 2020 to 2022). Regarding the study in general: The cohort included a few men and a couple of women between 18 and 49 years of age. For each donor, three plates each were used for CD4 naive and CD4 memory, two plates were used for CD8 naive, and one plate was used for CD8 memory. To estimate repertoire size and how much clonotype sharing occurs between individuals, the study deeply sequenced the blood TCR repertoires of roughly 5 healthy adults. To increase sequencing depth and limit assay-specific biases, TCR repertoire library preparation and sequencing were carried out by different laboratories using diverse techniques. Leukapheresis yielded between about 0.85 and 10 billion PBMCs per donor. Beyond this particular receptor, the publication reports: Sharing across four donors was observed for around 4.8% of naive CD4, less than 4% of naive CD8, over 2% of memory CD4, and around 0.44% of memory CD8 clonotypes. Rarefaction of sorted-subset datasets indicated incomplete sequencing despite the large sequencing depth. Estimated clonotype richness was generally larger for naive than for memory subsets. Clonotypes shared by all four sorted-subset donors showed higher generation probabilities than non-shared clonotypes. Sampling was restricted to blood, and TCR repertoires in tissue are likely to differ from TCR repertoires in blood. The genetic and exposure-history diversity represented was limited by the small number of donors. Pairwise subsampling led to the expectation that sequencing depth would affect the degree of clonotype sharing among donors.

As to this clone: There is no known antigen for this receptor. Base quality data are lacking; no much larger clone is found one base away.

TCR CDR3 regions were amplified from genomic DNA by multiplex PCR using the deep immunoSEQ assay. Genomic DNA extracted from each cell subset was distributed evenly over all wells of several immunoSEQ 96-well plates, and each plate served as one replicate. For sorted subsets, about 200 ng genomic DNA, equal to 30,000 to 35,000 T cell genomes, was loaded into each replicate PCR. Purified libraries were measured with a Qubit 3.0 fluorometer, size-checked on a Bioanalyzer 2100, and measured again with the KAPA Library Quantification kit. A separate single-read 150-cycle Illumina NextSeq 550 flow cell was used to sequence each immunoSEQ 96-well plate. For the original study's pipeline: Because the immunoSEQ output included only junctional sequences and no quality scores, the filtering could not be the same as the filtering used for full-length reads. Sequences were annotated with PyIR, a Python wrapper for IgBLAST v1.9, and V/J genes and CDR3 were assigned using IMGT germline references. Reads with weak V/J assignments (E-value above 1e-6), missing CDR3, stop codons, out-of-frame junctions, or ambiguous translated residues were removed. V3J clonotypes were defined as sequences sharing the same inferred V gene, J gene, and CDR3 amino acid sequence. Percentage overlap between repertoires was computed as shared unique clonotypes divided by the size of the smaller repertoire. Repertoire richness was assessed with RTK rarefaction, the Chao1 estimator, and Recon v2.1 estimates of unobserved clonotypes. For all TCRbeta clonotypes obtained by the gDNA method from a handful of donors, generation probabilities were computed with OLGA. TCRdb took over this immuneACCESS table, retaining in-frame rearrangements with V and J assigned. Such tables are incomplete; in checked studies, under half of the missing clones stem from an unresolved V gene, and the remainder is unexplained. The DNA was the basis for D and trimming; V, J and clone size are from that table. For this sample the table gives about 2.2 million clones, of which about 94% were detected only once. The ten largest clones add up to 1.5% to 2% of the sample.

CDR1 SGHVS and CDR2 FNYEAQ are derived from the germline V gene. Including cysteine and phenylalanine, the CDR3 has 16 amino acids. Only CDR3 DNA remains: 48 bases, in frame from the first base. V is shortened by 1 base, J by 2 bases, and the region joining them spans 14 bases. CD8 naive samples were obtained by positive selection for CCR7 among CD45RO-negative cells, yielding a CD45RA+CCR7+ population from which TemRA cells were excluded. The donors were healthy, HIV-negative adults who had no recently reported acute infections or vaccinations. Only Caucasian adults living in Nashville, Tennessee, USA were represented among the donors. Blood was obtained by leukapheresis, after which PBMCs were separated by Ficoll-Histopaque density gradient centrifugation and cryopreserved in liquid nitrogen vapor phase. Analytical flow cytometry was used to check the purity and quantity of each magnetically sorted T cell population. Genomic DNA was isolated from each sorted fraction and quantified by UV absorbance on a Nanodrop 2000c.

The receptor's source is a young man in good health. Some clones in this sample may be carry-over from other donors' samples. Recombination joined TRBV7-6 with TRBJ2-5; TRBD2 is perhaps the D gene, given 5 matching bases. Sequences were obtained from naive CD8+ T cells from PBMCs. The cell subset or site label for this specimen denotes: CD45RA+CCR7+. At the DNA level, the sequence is TGTGCCAGCAGCTTAGACCGGGCTAGCTATCAAGAGACCCAGTACTTC. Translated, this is CASSLDRASYQETQYF.